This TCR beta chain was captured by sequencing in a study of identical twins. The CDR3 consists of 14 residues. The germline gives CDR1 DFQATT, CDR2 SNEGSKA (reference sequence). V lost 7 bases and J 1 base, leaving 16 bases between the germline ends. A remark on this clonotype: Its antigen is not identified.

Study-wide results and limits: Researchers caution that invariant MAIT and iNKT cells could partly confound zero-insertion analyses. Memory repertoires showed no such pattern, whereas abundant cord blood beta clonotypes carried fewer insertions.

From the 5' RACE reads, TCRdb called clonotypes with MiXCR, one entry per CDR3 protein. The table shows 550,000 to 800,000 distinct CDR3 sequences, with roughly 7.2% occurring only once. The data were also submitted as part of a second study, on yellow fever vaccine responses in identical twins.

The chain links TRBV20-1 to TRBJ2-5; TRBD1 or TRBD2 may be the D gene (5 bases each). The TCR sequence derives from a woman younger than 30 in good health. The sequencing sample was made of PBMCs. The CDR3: CSVSKGDPQETQYF. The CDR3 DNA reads TGCAGTGTCTCAAAAGGGGACCCCCAAGAGACCCAGTACTTC.